The 20 T cell receptor beta chains reported below all come from one sample, sequenced in a study of CD8 T cells in Susac syndrome. Reverse transcription used about 0.45 to 1 ug RNA and random hexamers. From the immunoSEQ multiplex PCR reads, TCRdb called clonotypes with MiXCR, one entry per CDR3 protein. The sample yields some 130,000 distinct CDR3 sequences, less than 95% seen once. Sequenced input: CD4+ T cells from PBMCs. The source of these receptors is a human donor with multiple sclerosis.

The chain has TRBV28 and TRBJ2-3; TRBD1 matches 7 bases. The J segment lost 7 bases and the V segment lost 6 bases, leaving 4 bases of the junction unmatched. Germline V gene data show CDR1 as MDHEN and CDR2 as SYDVKM. This CDR3 has 12 residues. CDR3 sequence reads: CASSGTVNTQYF. The CDR3 DNA sequence: TGTGCCAGCAGCGGGACAGTTAATACGCAGTATTTT.

The chain couples TRBV18 to TRBJ2-3; D may be TRBD2 (6 bases). The germline V gene encodes CDR1 KGHSH and CDR2 LQKENI. Deletions cut 6 bases from V and 3 bases from J, with 13 bases between. The CDR3 is 14 residues long. The DNA for the CDR3 is TGTGCCAGCTCCCCTCCGGAGGGGACAGATACGCAGTATTTT. This codes for CASSPPEGTDTQYF.

The chain carries TRBV4-1 and TRBJ1-5; D unresolved. The length of the CDR3 is 14 residues. Germline lookup yields CDR1 MGHRA and CDR2 YSYEKL. The V end was cut by 0 bases, the J end by 5 bases, with 8 bases between. CDR3: CASSQDNIHQPQHF. CDR3 nucleotide sequence: TGCGCCAGCAGCCAAGATAACATCCATCAGCCCCAGCATTTT.

This clonotype was detected only once. The rearrangement uses TRBV12-3 or TRBV12-4 and TRBJ1-5; D unclear. The V end lost 2 bases, the J end lost 3 bases, and 11 bases lay between the germline ends. The CDR3 is 15 amino acids. CDR3 protein: CASSLRWAINQPQHF. The CDR3 DNA sequence: TGTGCCAGCAGTTTAAGGTGGGCGATCAATCAGCCCCAGCATTTT.

The V gene is TRBV19, the J gene TRBJ1-5, with D unresolved. CDR1 is LNHDA and CDR2 is SQIVND in the germline V gene (reference sequence). The V end was cut by 3 bases, the J end by 3 bases, with 18 bases between. The CDR3 has 17 residues. The CDR3 here is CASSISKAGPFNQPQHF. CDR3 in DNA: TGTGCCAGTAGTATTTCGAAGGCAGGCCCCTTCAATCAGCCCCAGCATTTT.

The rearrangement links TRBV19 to TRBJ2-1; a weak D match, TRBD2 (5 bases). This CDR3 contains 14 residues. Germline loops: CDR1 LNHDA, CDR2 SQIVND (reference sequence). Trimming removed 3 bases at V and 4 bases at J, with 10 bases between. The CDR3 loop is CASSIGGSYNEQFF. CDR3 bases: TGTGCCAGTAGTATTGGTGGGAGTTACAATGAGCAGTTCTTC.

The chain combines TRBV19 with TRBJ2-3, with D possibly being TRBD2 (6 bases). The V gene's germline CDR1 is LNHDA and CDR2 SQIVND (reference sequence). CDR3 length equals 12 residues. V was trimmed by 4 bases and J by 8 bases, leaving 10 bases between them. CDR3 in amino acids: CASSTGLPTQYF. CDR3 nucleotide sequence: TGTGCCAGTAGTACGGGACTCCCTACGCAGTATTTT.

J is TRBJ2-5 and V is TRBV5-1, with 7 bases lining up with TRBD1. The CDR3 totals 16 residues. Trimming at V came to 0 bases and at J to 4 bases, leaving 9 bases not matched to a gene. Germline values: CDR1 SGHRS, CDR2 YFSETQ. The CDR3 region is CASSLAGTDLRETQYF. The CDR3 nucleotides read TGCGCCAGCAGCTTGGCCGGGACAGACCTCCGAGAGACCCAGTACTTC.

In its sample, this clonotype was seen once. The chain uses TRBV27 and TRBJ2-1; D possibly corresponds to TRBD1 (6 bases). The germline V and J ends were trimmed by 2 bases and 0 bases, with 14 bases remaining between them. CDR1 MNHEY and CDR2 SMNVEV come from the germline V gene (reference sequence). The CDR3 is made up of 17 amino acids. The CDR3 coding sequence is TGTGCCAGCAGTTTAAGAGACAGGCAAAGCTCCTACAATGAGCAGTTCTTC. This translates into CASSLRDRQSSYNEQFF.

The chain joins TRBV20-1 to TRBJ2-5, with D perhaps TRBD1 (6 bases). V lost 4 bases, J lost 5 bases, and 17 bases lay in between. The germline V gene has CDR1 DFQATT and CDR2 SNEGSKA (reference sequence). This CDR3 comprises 14 residues. CDR3 residues: CSAIYRAAGETQYF. DNA of the CDR3: TGCAGTGCTATCTACAGGGCGGCTGGCGAGACCCAGTACTTC.

The genes are TRBV23-1 and TRBJ1-2; TRBD1 agrees at 7 bases. TRBV23-1 counts as an open reading frame of uncertain function. Trimming removed 4 bases from V and 8 bases from J; junction bases left unmatched: 4. The CDR3 contains 12 residues. Here the CDR3 DNA reads TGCGCCAGCAGTCCCCCGGACAGGGGCTACACCTTC. Translation gives CASSPPDRGYTF.

This clonotype appeared once. This chain connects TRBV5-4 to TRBJ1-1; D is possibly TRBD1 (5 bases). Germline V gene data show CDR1 as SGHNT and CDR2 as YYREEE (reference sequence). Deletions cut 5 bases from V and 2 bases from J, with 16 bases between. This CDR3 is 15 amino acids long. As DNA, the CDR3 is TGTGCCAGCAGGTACTCCCAGGGCCCAAACACTGAAGCTTTCTTT. Encoded protein: CASRYSQGPNTEAFF.

To note about this clonotype: One end of the junction is discordant with germline, which a read error may explain. The gene calls are TRBV27 and TRBJ1-4; 7 bases fit TRBD1. Germline V gene data show CDR1 as MNHEY and CDR2 as SMNVEV (reference sequence). The CDR3 loop spans 17 amino acids. The CDR3 DNA reads as TGTGCCACCAGTCGGGGGACAGCCGGAGCCCTGAGCGAAAAACTGTTTTTT. It translates to CATSRGTAGALSEKLFF.

The chain combines TRBV6-6 with TRBJ2-7; either TRBD1 or TRBD2 may fit D (5 bases each). This CDR3 region has 15 residues. CDR1 is MNHNY and CDR2 is SVGAGI in the germline V gene (reference sequence). Trimming cost V 2 bases and J 2 bases, with 13 bases left between them. The CDR3 coding sequence is TGTGCCAGCAGTTACCCGGGACCGCGGGCCTACGAGCAGTACTTC. Its translation: CASSYPGPRAYEQYF.

The rearrangement joins TRBV30 to TRBJ1-2; D unresolved. Trimming pared 4 bases from V and 4 bases from J, leaving 19 bases between. The germline V gene has CDR1 GTSNPN and CDR2 SVGIG (reference sequence). This CDR3 comprises 15 residues. The CDR3 loop reads CAWTRTEWARYGYTF. The CDR3 coding sequence is TGTGCCTGGACTCGGACGGAGTGGGCTCGCTATGGCTACACCTTC.

This chain uses TRBV15 with TRBJ1-1; D is perhaps TRBD1 (6 bases). Trimming took off 10 bases at V and 0 bases at J, with 12 bases between the two ends. Germline V gives CDR1 LNHNV, CDR2 YYDKDF (reference sequence). There are 13 residues in the CDR3. The CDR3 sequence is CASKTGVNTEAFF. CDR3 coding DNA: TGTGCCAGCAAGACAGGAGTGAACACTGAAGCTTTCTTT. The full variable domain, rest sourced from reference TRBV15 and TRBJ1-1, is DAMVIQNPRYQVTQFGKPVTLSCSQTLNHNVMYWYQQKSSQAPKLLFHYYDKDFNNEADTPDNFQSRRPNTSFCFLDIRSPGLGDTAMYLCASKTGVNTEAFFGQGTRLTVV.

The gene calls are TRBV7-9 and TRBJ2-5, with 13 bases aligning to TRBD2. Germline loops: CDR1 SEHNR, CDR2 FQNEAQ (reference sequence). CDR3 length: 19 residues. J lost 2 bases, V lost 5 bases, and 14 bases had no gene match. CDR3 sequence reads: CASSRIGTSGTGRQETQYF. The CDR3 DNA sequence: TGTGCCAGCAGCAGAATAGGGACTAGCGGGACAGGTCGGCAAGAGACCCAGTACTTC.

The genes are TRBV11-1 and TRBJ2-1; D perhaps matches TRBD2 (5 bases). The CDR3 has 14 residues. Germline V gene lookup returns CDR1 SGHAT and CDR2 FQDESV (reference sequence). Trimming left V 3 bases short and J 2 bases short, with 8 bases between. CDR3 amino acids: CASSFQRTYNEQFF. The CDR3 DNA sequence: TGTGCCAGCAGCTTCCAGCGGACCTACAATGAGCAGTTCTTC. The full variable domain, with the rest looked up from reference TRBV11-1 and TRBJ2-1, is EAEVAQSPRYKITEKSQAVAFWCDPISGHATLYWYRQILGQGPELLVQFQDESVVDDSQLPKDRFSAERLKGVDSTLKIQPAELGDSAMYLCASSFQRTYNEQFFGPGTRLTVL.

The chain combines TRBV11-2 with TRBJ2-1, with 8 nucleotides matching TRBD1. CDR3 size: 15 residues. Germline V lookup: CDR1 SGHAT, CDR2 FQNNGV. Trimming took 5 bases from V and 4 from J; bases not matched to a gene: 7. CDR3 loop: CASSTSGTGYNEQFF. The CDR3 bases are TGTGCCAGCAGCACCTCCGGGACAGGATACAATGAGCAGTTCTTC.

The chain joins TRBV12-5 to TRBJ1-2; no definite D call. With 7 bases removed from V and 2 bases from J, the gap between germline ends came to 17 bases. Germline V CDR1 and CDR2: LGHNT, FRNRAP. This CDR3 has 15 residues. CDR3 in DNA: TGTGCTAGTGCCACTAAAGGAGGATGGAACTATGGCTACACCTTC. Amino acids: CASATKGGWNYGYTF.